The 21 T cell receptor beta chains below were found in one sample sequenced in a study of blood T cells in healthy people across ages. Then a second PCR, running roughly 7 to 11 cycles, was carried out with a sample-barcoded 5' primer and a J-beta primer mix. MiXCR was run by TCRdb on the 5' RACE reads, yielding one entry per CDR3 protein. The table shows roughly 1.5 million distinct CDR3 sequences, with roughly 43% occurring only once. The sequenced sample consisted of blood. These receptors originate from a woman aged 18-29 years in good health.

The rearrangement uses TRBV6-5 and TRBJ2-5; D unresolved. The J call may be mistaken, given a closer DNA end match to TRBJ2-7. Germline assignment: CDR1 MNHEY and CDR2 SVGAGI. There are 14 residues in the CDR3. The CDR3 DNA reads as TGTGCCAGCAGCCGGGCTTCCAGACCTTACGAGCAGTACTTC. Translation: CASSRASRPYEQYF.

This clonotype was detected only a few times. This chain joins TRBV11-2 and TRBJ2-1; 10 bases are a match to TRBD2. The CDR3 consists of 13 residues. Per germline, CDR1 SGHAT and CDR2 FQNNGV. The ends lost 4 bases at V and 10 bases at J; junction bases unmatched: 4. CDR3 nucleotides: TGTGCCAGCAGCTCGATACTAGCGGGGGAGCAGTTCTTC. As protein: CASSSILAGEQFF.

The V and J genes are TRBV28 and TRBJ2-4; D is ambiguous. V was cut by 3 bases and J by 4 bases, with 10 bases left in between. The CDR3 is made up of 14 amino acids. Germline CDR1 reads MDHEN; CDR2 reads SYDVKM. Written as DNA, the CDR3 is TGTGCCAGCAGTTTCACAGTGGGGAAAAACATTCAGTACTTC. Its protein is CASSFTVGKNIQYF.

Comment on this clonotype: A junction boundary mismatches the germline segment, possibly from a read error. The chain joins TRBV28 to TRBJ1-6; possible D gene TRBD1, 5 bases. The CDR3 has 16 residues. Looked up from germline, CDR1 is MDHEN and CDR2 is SYDVKM. In DNA form, the CDR3 reads TGTGTCAGCAGTGCGCCAGGGATCATCTATAATTCACCCCTCCACTTT. Translation: CVSSAPGIIYNSPLHF.

J is TRBJ2-7 and V is TRBV30; possibly TRBD2 for D (6 bases). V lost 4 bases to trimming and J lost 10 bases, with 17 bases between them. The length of the CDR3 is 12 residues. In germline, CDR1 is GTSNPN, CDR2 SVGIG (reference sequence). CDR3 in amino acids: CAWTVGTHHQYF. CDR3 sequence (DNA): TGTGCCTGGACCGTTGGGACTCACCACCAGTACTTC.

The chain recombines TRBV10-3 with TRBJ2-7; 9 bases align to TRBD1. The CDR3 runs 13 residues. Germline loops: CDR1 ENHRY, CDR2 SYGVKD. V was clipped by 6 bases and J by 6 bases; unmatched bases: 6. The DNA of the CDR3 is TGTGCCATCAGGTGGGACAGGGCGAGCGAGCAGTACTTC. It translates to CAIRWDRASEQYF.

Details on this clonotype: One junction end does not reproduce the germline sequence, and a read error may be involved. The chain joins TRBV29-1 to TRBJ2-7; 7 bases fit TRBD1. This CDR3 spans 11 amino acids. The germline V gene has CDR1 SQVTM and CDR2 ANQGSEA. The CDR3 is CSVAGGDEQYF. CDR3 DNA: TGCAGTGTTGCAGGGGGTGATGAGCAGTACTTC.

This rearrangement joins TRBV11-2 to TRBJ2-3, with D perhaps TRBD2 (5 bases). Germline V lookup: CDR1 SGHAT, CDR2 FQNNGV. CDR3 length: 15 amino acids. V dropped 6 bases and J dropped 0 bases, with 13 bases sitting between them. The CDR3 DNA sequence: TGTGCCAGCAGAACTCTAGCCTACAGCACAGATACGCAGTATTTT. It translates to CASRTLAYSTDTQYF.

This clonotype has only a few counts. The rearrangement uses TRBV5-6 and TRBJ2-1; 14 nucleotides line up with TRBD2. Trimming removed 1 base from V and 4 bases from J; junction bases left unmatched: 4. Germline-derived CDR1 and CDR2 are SGHDT and YYEEEE. The CDR3 sequence is 17 residues long. This chain's CDR3 is CASSLWTSGGFYNEQFF. CDR3 nucleotides: TGTGCCAGCAGCTTGTGGACTAGCGGGGGGTTTTACAATGAGCAGTTCTTC.

This clonotype was counted a few times. The chain uses TRBV20-1 and TRBJ1-2; D possibly corresponds to TRBD1 (6 bases). The CDR3 totals 15 residues. Germline assignment: CDR1 DFQATT and CDR2 SNEGSKA (reference sequence). V shed 3 bases and J shed 2 bases, with 16 bases lying between them. The CDR3, as DNA: TGCAGTGCTAGCCCACAGGGAACTATCAACTATGGCTACACCTTC. Translation: CSASPQGTINYGYTF.

This clonotype was recorded once. The likely explanation is a read error, given a far larger clone one base away. The chain uses TRBV7-9 and TRBJ2-3; D remains ambiguous. Germline-derived CDR1 and CDR2 are SEHNR and FQNEAQ (reference sequence). The CDR3 is made up of 12 amino acids. The CDR3 region has the DNA TGTGCCTGCAGCTTAAGCGCAGATACGCAGTATTTT. Residues: CACSLSADTQYF.

In its sample, this clonotype was seen a few times. The chain is built from TRBV25-1 and TRBJ1-4; 8 bases are a match to TRBD1. This CDR3 has 15 residues. Germline CDR1 reads MGHDK; CDR2 reads SYGVNS. The V gene end was trimmed by 5 bases and the J gene end by 8 bases; junction bases not matched to a gene: 10. CDR3 DNA: TGTGCCAGCAGTATGTGGACAGGGTCGGGGGAAAAACTGTTTTTT. Its translation: CASSMWTGSGEKLFF.

The chain uses TRBV6-1 and TRBJ2-6; 9 nucleotides agree with TRBD2. Per the germline V gene, CDR1 is MNHNS and CDR2 is SASEGT. The CDR3 totals 16 residues. Germline trimming cut 9 bases from V and 0 bases from J; bases unmatched to any gene: 6. The DNA for the CDR3 is TGTGCCAGTAATAGCGGGGGCCACTCTGGGGCCAACGTCCTGACTTTC. Amino acids: CASNSGGHSGANVLTF.

The chain combines TRBV2 with TRBJ1-4; D not resolved. Trimming shortened V by 8 bases and J by 5 bases, and 12 bases separated the two germline ends. The length of the CDR3 is 13 residues. Germline V gene data show CDR1 as SNHLY and CDR2 as FYNNEI. The CDR3 reads CASHWRSNEKLFF. In nucleotides, the CDR3 is TGTGCCAGCCATTGGAGATCCAATGAAAAACTGTTTTTT.

This clonotype was recorded a few times. The V gene is TRBV7-9, the J gene TRBJ2-1; weak D call: TRBD1 (5 bases). From germline, CDR1 is SEHNR and CDR2 FQNEAQ (reference sequence). The V end was cut by 8 bases, the J end by 2 bases, with 13 bases between. CDR3 length: 14 amino acids. CDR3 protein: CASGPQGAYNEQFF. Here the CDR3 DNA reads TGTGCCAGCGGCCCCCAAGGGGCCTACAATGAGCAGTTCTTC.

The V call is TRBV20-1, the J call TRBJ2-1, with a tentative D call TRBD2 (6 bases). The CDR3 runs 18 residues. V lost 6 bases and J 10 bases, leaving 34 bases between the germline ends. The germline CDR1 and CDR2 sequences are DFQATT and SNEGSKA (reference sequence). The CDR3 sequence: CSARRDSRSGRLTIEQFF. The CDR3 bases are TGCAGTGCACGCCGGGACTCCCGGTCCGGGCGCCTTACAATAGAGCAGTTCTTC.

This clonotype has just a few counts. The chain combines TRBV24-1 with TRBJ2-3; D unclear. Germline V lookup: CDR1 KGHDR, CDR2 SFDVKD. The CDR3 has 14 residues. Trimming took 5 bases from V and 1 from J, leaving 9 bases between them. The CDR3 spells CATSAPGGTDTQYF. The DNA for the CDR3 is TGTGCCACCAGTGCCCCTGGGGGCACAGATACGCAGTATTTT.

This clonotype has only one observation. V usage is TRBV7-3 and J usage is TRBJ2-5; the D call may be TRBD1 or TRBD2 (5 bases each). From germline, CDR1 is SGHTA and CDR2 FQGTGA. This CDR3 is built from 14 residues. Trimming removed 0 bases at V and 11 bases at J, with 16 bases between. The CDR3 DNA follows: TGTGCCAGCAGCTTAACGTTCAGGGACCATGAGCAGTACTTC. It encodes CASSLTFRDHEQYF. Filled out from reference TRBV7-3 and TRBJ2-5, the complete variable domain reads GAGVSQTPSNKVTEKGKYVELRCDPISGHTALYWYRQSLGQGPEFLIYFQGTGAADDSGLPNDRFFAVRPEGSVSTLKIQRTERGDSAVYLCASSLTFRDHEQYFGPGTRLLVL.

This chain connects TRBV12-3 or TRBV12-4 to TRBJ2-3; the D is unclear. The V gene lost 5 bases and the J gene lost 1 base, with 22 bases spanning the gap. The CDR3 extends over 18 amino acids. The chain's CDR3 is CASSLRAVYDIGTDTQYF. The CDR3 DNA reads TGTGCCAGCAGTCTTCGGGCCGTCTATGATATAGGCACAGATACGCAGTATTTT.

This chain uses TRBV4-1 with TRBJ1-1; no firm D call. V shed 0 bases and J shed 4 bases, with 12 bases lying between them. Germline values: CDR1 MGHRA, CDR2 YSYEKL. The CDR3 contains 15 residues. CDR3 protein: CASSQDQRHRTEAFF. The CDR3 nucleotides read TGCGCCAGCAGCCAAGATCAAAGGCACCGCACTGAAGCTTTCTTT.

This clonotype has just a few counts. The chain has TRBV5-1 and TRBJ2-1; D is possibly TRBD2 (6 bases). Trimming stripped 2 bases from V and 0 bases from J, with 12 bases between. CDR3 length: 16 amino acids. Germline lookup yields CDR1 SGHRS and CDR2 YFSETQ. The CDR3 nucleotides are TGCGCCAGCAGCTTAACTAGCCCTTACTCCTACAATGAGCAGTTCTTC. Its translation is CASSLTSPYSYNEQFF. The whole variable domain, filled in from reference TRBV5-1 and TRBJ2-1, reads KAGVTQTPRYLIKTRGQQVTLSCSPISGHRSVSWYQQTPGQGLQFLFEYFSETQRNKGNFPGRFSGRQFSNSRSEMNVSTLELGDSALYLCASSLTSPYSYNEQFFGPGTRLTVL.